These T cell receptor beta chains were read from a single sample in a study of CD8+ T cells in alopecia areata. Only in-frame clones appear in the TCRdb table, and some are missing; sequencing was by immunoSEQ multiplex PCR. The sample has more than 130,000 clones; approximately 85% are singletons. The sample was CD8+ T cells sorted from blood, taken at week 4, from a patient treated with tofacitinib. These receptors were collected from a human donor with alopecia areata. CDR3s include the opening cysteine and the closing phenylalanine or tryptophan. The order of the fields is J gene, V gene, clone size, D gene, CDR3 protein, CDR3 DNA. D genes are given only for firm matches. Only part of the rows carry a size: once, few, many, or a class if the clone is expanded.

j_call: TRBJ2-7
v_call: TRBV19
clone_size: .
d_call: TRBD2
cdr3_aa: CASSIPGLAAYEQYF
cdr3_nt: TGTGCCAGTAGTATTCCCGGACTAGCGGCCTACGAGCAGTACTTC

j_call: TRBJ2-1
v_call: TRBV7-2
clone_size: .
d_call: .
cdr3_aa: CASSLAGGPTNEQFF
cdr3_nt: TGTGCCAGCAGCTTAGCGGGGGGTCCCACCAATGAGCAGTTCTTC

j_call: TRBJ2-7
v_call: TRBV4-3
clone_size: .
d_call: TRBD2
cdr3_aa: CASSQSWTSGYEQYF
cdr3_nt: TGCGCCAGCAGCCAGAGCTGGACTAGCGGCTACGAGCAGTACTTC

j_call: TRBJ1-2
v_call: TRBV5-1
clone_size: .
d_call: TRBD1
cdr3_aa: CASSLGTGGGTYGYTF
cdr3_nt: TGCGCCAGCAGCCTGGGGACAGGGGGAGGAACTTATGGCTACACCTTC

j_call: TRBJ2-7
v_call: TRBV6-5
clone_size: .
d_call: .
cdr3_aa: CASRFRESYEQYF
cdr3_nt: TGTGCCAGCAGGTTCAGGGAGTCCTACGAGCAGTACTTC

j_call: TRBJ2-7
v_call: TRBV7-6
clone_size: .
d_call: .
cdr3_aa: CASSLAANNYEQYF
cdr3_nt: TGTGCCAGCAGCTTAGCAGCTAATAACTACGAGCAGTACTTC

j_call: TRBJ2-5
v_call: TRBV27
clone_size: .
d_call: .
cdr3_aa: CASTKLGEGAQKTQYF
cdr3_nt: TGTGCCAGCACAAAGTTGGGGGAAGGGGCGCAGAAGACCCAGTACTTC

j_call: TRBJ1-6
v_call: TRBV19
clone_size: .
d_call: .
cdr3_aa: CASSAAPGGSFTPLHF
cdr3_nt: TGTGCCAGTAGTGCGGCCCCCGGGGGCAGCTTTACACCCCTCCACTTT

j_call: TRBJ2-1
v_call: TRBV7-9
clone_size: .
d_call: .
cdr3_aa: CASTGNPYNEQFF
cdr3_nt: TGTGCCAGCACTGGGAACCCCTACAATGAGCAGTTCTTC

j_call: TRBJ2-7
v_call: TRBV30
clone_size: .
d_call: .
cdr3_aa: CAWNAGQGDYEQYF
cdr3_nt: TGTGCCTGGAATGCGGGGCAGGGGGATTACGAGCAGTACTTC

j_call: TRBJ1-5
v_call: TRBV4-1
clone_size: .
d_call: .
cdr3_aa: CASSQLQGRVHQPQHF
cdr3_nt: TGCGCCAGCAGCCAACTTCAGGGGAGGGTACATCAGCCCCAGCATTTT

j_call: TRBJ1-4
v_call: TRBV6-1
clone_size: few
d_call: .
cdr3_aa: CASSSRGYGSEKLFF
cdr3_nt: TGTGCCAGCAGTAGCCGGGGGTATGGTTCCGAAAAACTGTTTTTT

j_call: TRBJ2-7
v_call: TRBV7-9
clone_size: .
d_call: TRBD1
cdr3_aa: CASSGDRGQWEQYF
cdr3_nt: TGTGCCAGCAGCGGGGACAGGGGGCAATGGGAGCAGTACTTC

j_call: TRBJ2-2
v_call: TRBV5-1
clone_size: .
d_call: .
cdr3_aa: CASSLYIAVERTGELFF
cdr3_nt: TGCGCCAGCAGCTTATACATAGCGGTTGAGAGGACCGGGGAGCTGTTTTTT

j_call: TRBJ2-5
v_call: TRBV19
clone_size: .
d_call: TRBD2
cdr3_aa: CASSPTGGVRETQYF
cdr3_nt: TGTGCCAGTAGTCCCACGGGAGGGGTCCGGGAGACCCAGTACTTC

j_call: TRBJ2-1
v_call: TRBV4-3
clone_size: .
d_call: .
cdr3_aa: CASSPSGLEEQFF
cdr3_nt: TGCGCCAGCAGCCCGTCCGGCCTGGAAGAGCAGTTCTTC

j_call: TRBJ1-2
v_call: TRBV6-5
clone_size: .
d_call: .
cdr3_aa: CASRPTTGYGYTF
cdr3_nt: TGTGCCAGCAGACCCACGACGGGCTATGGCTACACCTTC

j_call: TRBJ2-1
v_call: TRBV19
clone_size: .
d_call: .
cdr3_aa: CASSIRSYNEQFF
cdr3_nt: TGTGCCAGTAGTATACGATCCTACAATGAGCAGTTCTTC

j_call: TRBJ2-1
v_call: TRBV5-5
clone_size: .
d_call: .
cdr3_aa: CASSFRQASYNEQFF
cdr3_nt: TGTGCCAGCAGCTTTCGCCAGGCGTCCTACAATGAGCAGTTCTTC

j_call: TRBJ2-1
v_call: TRBV4-1
clone_size: .
d_call: TRBD2
cdr3_aa: CASSQERLAGGNNEQFF
cdr3_nt: TGCGCCAGCAGCCAAGAGCGGCTAGCGGGGGGGAACAATGAGCAGTTCTTC

j_call: TRBJ2-1
v_call: TRBV11-1
clone_size: .
d_call: TRBD2
cdr3_aa: CASSLVAGGPLSYNEQFF
cdr3_nt: TGTGCCAGCAGCTTAGTAGCGGGGGGACCCCTCTCCTACAATGAGCAGTTCTTC

j_call: TRBJ2-2
v_call: TRBV15
clone_size: .
d_call: .
cdr3_aa: CATSRDRGYSGELFF
cdr3_nt: TGTGCCACCAGCAGAGATCGCGGCTACTCCGGGGAGCTGTTTTTT

j_call: TRBJ2-4
v_call: TRBV4-3
clone_size: .
d_call: .
cdr3_aa: CASSQGPPEGGRENIQYF
cdr3_nt: TGCGCCAGCAGCCAGGGCCCTCCTGAGGGGGGGAGGGAGAACATTCAGTACTTC

j_call: TRBJ1-1
v_call: TRBV7-9
clone_size: .
d_call: .
cdr3_aa: CASSPTGNTEAFF
cdr3_nt: TGTGCCAGCAGCCCGACAGGGAACACTGAAGCTTTCTTT

j_call: TRBJ2-7
v_call: TRBV13
clone_size: once
d_call: .
cdr3_aa: CASSFSHEQYF
cdr3_nt: TGTGCCAGCAGCTTTAGCCACGAGCAGTACTTC

j_call: TRBJ2-2
v_call: TRBV5-6
clone_size: .
d_call: .
cdr3_aa: CASSLYTGELFF
cdr3_nt: TGTGCCAGCAGCTTATACACCGGGGAGCTGTTTTTT

j_call: TRBJ2-7
v_call: TRBV7-6
clone_size: .
d_call: .
cdr3_aa: CASSYRGMTENEQYF
cdr3_nt: TGTGCCAGCAGCTATCGAGGAATGACGGAGAACGAGCAGTACTTC

j_call: TRBJ2-1
v_call: TRBV19
clone_size: .
d_call: .
cdr3_aa: CASRGSYNEQFF
cdr3_nt: TGTGCCAGTAGAGGTAGCTACAATGAGCAGTTCTTC

j_call: TRBJ1-2
v_call: TRBV7-2
clone_size: few
d_call: TRBD1
cdr3_aa: CASSLAAPTGNYGYTF
cdr3_nt: TGTGCCAGCAGCTTAGCAGCCCCGACAGGGAACTATGGCTACACCTTC

j_call: TRBJ1-4
v_call: TRBV4-1
clone_size: .
d_call: .
cdr3_aa: CASSQDSKGEKLFF
cdr3_nt: TGCGCCAGCAGCCAGGACAGTAAGGGGGAAAAACTGTTTTTT

j_call: TRBJ2-1
v_call: TRBV4-3
clone_size: .
d_call: TRBD2
cdr3_aa: CASSQETAGGRVAEQFF
cdr3_nt: TGCGCCAGCAGCCAAGAGACAGCGGGGGGGCGAGTGGCTGAGCAGTTCTTC

j_call: TRBJ2-3
v_call: TRBV4-3
clone_size: .
d_call: .
cdr3_aa: CASSAYRTSGTDTQYF
cdr3_nt: TGCGCCAGCAGCGCGTACAGGACCTCTGGCACAGATACGCAGTATTTT

j_call: TRBJ1-1
v_call: TRBV5-8
clone_size: .
d_call: .
cdr3_aa: CASNPAGPTEAFF
cdr3_nt: TGTGCCAGCAACCCCGCAGGGCCCACTGAAGCTTTCTTT

j_call: TRBJ1-2
v_call: TRBV27
clone_size: .
d_call: .
cdr3_aa: CASSPGAGLGGYTF
cdr3_nt: TGTGCCAGCAGTCCGGGGGCAGGGTTGGGTGGCTACACCTTC

j_call: TRBJ1-1
v_call: TRBV14
clone_size: few
d_call: .
cdr3_aa: CASSHTGHQVNTEAFF
cdr3_nt: TGTGCCAGCAGCCATACGGGGCACCAAGTGAACACTGAAGCTTTCTTT

j_call: TRBJ2-7
v_call: TRBV6-5
clone_size: .
d_call: .
cdr3_aa: CASSIHLTPAEQYF
cdr3_nt: TGTGCCAGCAGTATACATCTTACCCCGGCCGAGCAGTACTTC

j_call: TRBJ1-1
v_call: TRBV5-1
clone_size: .
d_call: TRBD1
cdr3_aa: CASSLGTGNTEAFF
cdr3_nt: TGCGCCAGCAGCCTGGGGACAGGGAACACTGAAGCTTTCTTT

j_call: TRBJ2-4
v_call: TRBV29-1
clone_size: .
d_call: TRBD1
cdr3_aa: CSVEPDRGKNIQYF
cdr3_nt: TGCAGCGTTGAACCGGACAGGGGCAAAAACATTCAGTACTTC

j_call: TRBJ2-5
v_call: TRBV15
clone_size: .
d_call: TRBD2
cdr3_aa: CATSRDGSGGAWETQYF
cdr3_nt: TGTGCCACCAGCAGAGATGGTAGCGGGGGGGCCTGGGAGACCCAGTACTTC

j_call: TRBJ2-7
v_call: TRBV2
clone_size: .
d_call: .
cdr3_aa: CASRQISDAYEQYF
cdr3_nt: TGTGCCAGCAGGCAAATCTCAGACGCCTACGAGCAGTACTTC

j_call: TRBJ2-1
v_call: TRBV2
clone_size: few
d_call: TRBD2
cdr3_aa: CASSGVAGPDNEQFF
cdr3_nt: TGTGCCAGCAGTGGCGTAGCGGGGCCCGACAATGAGCAGTTCTTC

j_call: TRBJ2-7
v_call: TRBV18
clone_size: .
d_call: TRBD1
cdr3_aa: CASSLTGTGSYEQYF
cdr3_nt: TGTGCCAGCTCACTAACCGGGACAGGCTCCTACGAGCAGTACTTC

j_call: TRBJ2-5
v_call: TRBV7-9
clone_size: .
d_call: TRBD1
cdr3_aa: CASSLADRGLGETQYF
cdr3_nt: TGTGCCAGCAGCTTAGCCGACAGGGGTTTGGGAGAGACCCAGTACTTC

j_call: TRBJ2-5
v_call: TRBV11-2
clone_size: .
d_call: .
cdr3_aa: CASRGQHQETQYF
cdr3_nt: TGTGCCAGCAGAGGCCAGCACCAAGAGACCCAGTACTTC

j_call: TRBJ1-4
v_call: TRBV7-2
clone_size: once
d_call: .
cdr3_aa: CASSLDSGFGEKLFF
cdr3_nt: TGTGCCAGCAGCTTAGACTCGGGGTTCGGAGAAAAACTGTTTTTT

j_call: TRBJ2-7
v_call: TRBV4-1
clone_size: .
d_call: .
cdr3_aa: CASSPNIDSLYEQYF
cdr3_nt: TGCGCCAGCAGCCCTAATATTGACAGCCTCTACGAGCAGTACTTC

j_call: TRBJ2-1
v_call: TRBV5-1
clone_size: .
d_call: .
cdr3_aa: CASSYGYEQFF
cdr3_nt: TGCGCCAGCAGCTACGGCTATGAGCAGTTCTTC

j_call: TRBJ1-2
v_call: TRBV9
clone_size: .
d_call: .
cdr3_aa: CASSEDRSNYGYTF
cdr3_nt: TGTGCCAGCAGCGAGGACAGATCTAACTATGGCTACACCTTC

j_call: TRBJ1-2
v_call: TRBV27
clone_size: .
d_call: .
cdr3_aa: CASSFGGEYGYTF
cdr3_nt: TGTGCCAGCAGTTTTGGGGGGGAATATGGCTACACCTTC

j_call: TRBJ2-3
v_call: TRBV10-3
clone_size: .
d_call: TRBD2
cdr3_aa: CAISESSGMRSADTQYF
cdr3_nt: TGTGCCATCAGTGAGTCTAGCGGGATGCGGAGCGCAGATACGCAGTATTTT

j_call: TRBJ1-5
v_call: TRBV5-1
clone_size: .
d_call: .
cdr3_aa: CASSLAPAGQPQHF
cdr3_nt: TGCGCCAGCAGCTTGGCGCCCGCAGGGCAGCCCCAGCATTTT